A single sample is the source of the 8 T cell receptor beta chains below, sequenced in a study of shared clonotypes between healthy human individuals. Here immunoSEQ multiplex PCR was the method, and the copy in TCRdb shows in-frame clones only, minus some. The sample lists about 2.1 million clones, approximately 94% seen once, with more than 1.5% in the top ten. Cells designated naive CD8 were CD45RO-negative and were positively selected for CCR7, with terminally differentiated effector memory CD45RA+ cells excluded. Sequencing was performed on naive CD8+ T cells from PBMCs. The receptors stem from a man between 18 and 29 years old in good health. Some clones in this sample may be carry-over from other donors' samples.

The rearrangement joins TRBV6-6 to TRBJ2-3; D is possibly TRBD2 (5 bases). The V and J ends lost 0 bases and 2 bases respectively, with 12 bases between them. Germline CDR1 is MNHNY and CDR2 is SVGAGI (reference sequence). The CDR3 is made up of 16 amino acids. As DNA, the CDR3 is TGTGCCAGCAGTTACTCGGCCGCGGAGGACACAGATACGCAGTATTTT. It specifies CASSYSAAEDTDTQYF.

The chain has TRBV7-8 and TRBJ1-1; TRBD1 is a possible D gene (6 bases). The CDR3 totals 15 residues. Trimming removed 4 bases at V and 4 bases at J, with 16 bases between. The germline gives CDR1 SGHVS, CDR2 FQNEAQ. CDR3 bases: TGTGCCAGCAGCTCCCAGAGGTGGGGGGCCACTGAAGCTTTCTTT. It translates to CASSSQRWGATEAFF.

The V call is TRBV28, the J call TRBJ2-6; possibly TRBD1 for D (5 bases). Germline lookup yields CDR1 MDHEN and CDR2 SYDVKM. Trimming stripped 5 bases from V and 0 bases from J, with 17 bases between. This CDR3 region has 18 residues. The CDR3 bases are TGTGCCAGCAGTCACGGCAGGGTCTCCTACTCTGGGGCCAACGTCCTGACTTTC. As protein: CASSHGRVSYSGANVLTF.

The CDR3 spells CASSFPRGGDQPAYEQYF. The CDR3 DNA reads TGTGCCAGCAGTTTCCCCCGGGGAGGGGACCAACCCGCCTACGAGCAGTACTTC. The chain uses TRBV28 and TRBJ2-7; 7 positions agree with TRBD2. Germline V CDR1 and CDR2: MDHEN, SYDVKM. The CDR3 totals 18 residues. Unmatched junction bases numbered 16, after V lost 3 bases and J lost 2 bases.

This chain connects TRBV7-7 to TRBJ2-2; maybe TRBD1 (5 bases). CDR1 and CDR2 from the germline V gene are SSHAT and FNYEAQ (reference sequence). This CDR3 is 16 amino acids long. V shed 5 bases and J shed 6 bases, with 19 bases lying between them. The CDR3 coding sequence is TGTGCCAGCAGCCGCCCGGACACCCCTCCATCCGGGGAGCTGTTTTTT. It yields the protein CASSRPDTPPSGELFF.

The rearrangement links TRBV27 to TRBJ2-2; TRBD2 might be the D (6 bases). CDR3 length equals 16 residues. Germline CDR1 reads MNHEY; CDR2 reads SMNVEV (reference sequence). V gave up 2 bases and J gave up 4 bases, with 14 bases separating them. The chain's CDR3 is CASSLRGAGSTGELFF. CDR3 DNA: TGTGCCAGCAGTTTACGCGGGGCGGGAAGCACCGGGGAGCTGTTTTTT.

The chain combines TRBV28 with TRBJ1-1; D is unclear. The CDR3 is 17 amino acids. V gave up 6 bases and J gave up 4 bases, with 24 bases separating them. Per the germline V gene, CDR1 is MDHEN and CDR2 is SYDVKM. The CDR3 DNA is TGTGCCAGCAGGACTGAACACCTTCATTATCTCCCCACTGAAGCTTTCTTT. Protein product: CASRTEHLHYLPTEAFF.

The chain links TRBV14 to TRBJ1-2, with D tentatively TRBD1 (6 bases). The ends were cut back, 4 bases at V and 5 bases at J, with 14 bases in the middle. The germline CDR1 and CDR2 sequences are SGHDN and FVKESK. This CDR3 contains 14 residues. CDR3 residues: CASSPPGTLYGYTF. The CDR3 DNA follows: TGTGCCAGCAGCCCCCCGGGGACACTGTATGGCTACACCTTC.